These 30 T cell receptor beta chains were sequenced from one sample in a study of OX40 agonist ivuxolimab in advanced cancers. The method was immunoSEQ multiplex PCR; TCRdb's version includes in-frame clones alone and lacks a portion of them. This sample has tens of thousands of clones, with approximately 90% found just once. The sequences come from CD4+ or CD8+ T cells sorted from blood, collected in a trial of the OX40 agonist ivuxolimab. The receptors originated from an adult with an advanced solid tumor such as melanoma, head and neck, liver or kidney cancer.

The rearrangement links TRBV5-5 to TRBJ1-1; D is unclear. Trimming removed 5 bases at V and 4 bases at J, with 6 bases between. Germline V lookup: CDR1 SGHKS, CDR2 YYEKEE (reference sequence). CDR3 length: 11 amino acids. The CDR3 sequence: CASSWGTEAFF. CDR3 sequence (DNA): TGTGCCAGCAGTTGGGGCACTGAAGCTTTCTTT.

CDR3 amino acids: CASSLSRTLQETQYF. In DNA form, the CDR3 reads TGTGCCAGCAGCCTCTCGAGGACGTTACAAGAGACCCAGTACTTC. The rearrangement links TRBV9 to TRBJ2-5; D unresolved. The CDR3 length is 15 residues. V shed 4 bases and J shed 2 bases, with 15 bases lying between them. CDR1 and CDR2 (germline): SGDLS, YYNGEE.

The V and J genes are TRBV19 and TRBJ2-2, with TRBD1 matching 8 bases. The CDR3 contains 16 residues. J was trimmed by 7 bases and V by 6 bases; bases with no gene match: 13. The germline gives CDR1 LNHDA, CDR2 SQIVND (reference sequence). CDR3 DNA sequence: TGTGCCAGTAGCTCCTTGGACAGGGAACAGGGCGGGGAGCTGTTTTTT. Translated: CASSSLDREQGGELFF.

The V call is TRBV7-9, the J call TRBJ1-1; D unclear. The length of the CDR3 is 16 residues. Deletions cut 4 bases from V and 1 base from J, with 16 bases between. The V gene's germline CDR1 is SEHNR and CDR2 FQNEAQ (reference sequence). CDR3 protein: CASSSLGVSENTEAFF. The CDR3 DNA follows: TGTGCCAGCAGCTCCCTCGGGGTAAGCGAGAACACTGAAGCTTTCTTT.

The chain uses TRBV6-6 and TRBJ2-7, with D maybe TRBD1 (6 bases). The CDR3 covers 13 residues. Germline-derived CDR1 and CDR2 are MNHNY and SVGAGI (reference sequence). The V gene lost 6 bases and the J gene lost 4 bases, with 13 bases spanning the gap. CDR3 sequence (DNA): TGTGCCAGCAGCCCAACAGGGATGTACGAGCAGTACGTC. Protein product: CASSPTGMYEQYV.

V usage is TRBV11-2 and J usage is TRBJ2-7; possible D gene TRBD2, 5 bases. The germline gives CDR1 SGHAT, CDR2 FQNNGV. Deletions cut 3 bases from V and 2 bases from J, with 14 bases between. The CDR3 consists of 15 residues. In DNA form, the CDR3 reads TGTGCCAGCAGCTTGGGGTCTAGCAGTGCCTACGAGCAGTACTTC. Its protein is CASSLGSSSAYEQYF.

The chain recombines TRBV10-2 with TRBJ2-7; D could derive from TRBD1 or TRBD2 (6 bases each). The CDR3 contains 14 residues. V was cut by 2 bases and J by 3 bases, with 11 bases left in between. CDR1 WSHSY and CDR2 SAAADI come from the germline V gene. CDR3 nucleotide sequence: TGCGCCAGCAGTGAGAGCGGAGGGGGCTACGAGCAGTACTTC. Protein sequence: CASSESGGGYEQYF.

The CDR3 loop reads CASSLWAGGTEAFF. The CDR3, as DNA: TGTGCCAGCAGTTTATGGGCAGGGGGCACTGAAGCTTTCTTT. The chain recombines TRBV27 with TRBJ1-1, with 7 bases that match TRBD1. The CDR3 runs 14 residues. Germline V CDR1 and CDR2: MNHEY, SMNVEV (reference sequence). The trim removed 1 base at V and 4 bases at J, leaving 3 bases unmatched.

The rearrangement uses TRBV19 and TRBJ2-7; D is unresolved. The CDR3 extends over 15 amino acids. V was pared by 2 bases and J by 2 bases, with 13 bases between. Germline loops: CDR1 LNHDA, CDR2 SQIVND (reference sequence). The CDR3 nucleotides read TGTGCCAGTAGTATAAAAGGCACCATCGCCTACGAGCAGTACTTC. It yields the protein CASSIKGTIAYEQYF.

The CDR3: CATHVGDTQYF. The DNA for the CDR3 is TGTGCCACCCACGTGGGAGATACGCAGTATTTT. The V call is TRBV9, the J call TRBJ2-3, with D unresolved. Germline CDR1 SGDLS, CDR2 YYNGEE. The V end lost 9 bases, the J end lost 5 bases, and 10 bases lay between the germline ends. The CDR3 extends over 11 amino acids.

The rearrangement joins TRBV4-1 to TRBJ2-1; D may be TRBD2 (6 bases). V lost 4 bases and J lost 9, with 13 bases in between. The germline V gene encodes CDR1 MGHRA and CDR2 YSYEKL. This CDR3 region has 13 residues. The CDR3 bases are TGCGCCAGCAGCCCAGAGAATAGCGGTGAGCAGTTCTTC. This codes for CASSPENSGEQFF.

The chain combines TRBV11-2 with TRBJ2-1, with D possibly TRBD2 on 5 matching bases. Germline V gene data show CDR1 as SGHAT and CDR2 as FQNNGV. The CDR3 consists of 16 residues. V lost 1 base and J lost 4, with 14 bases in between. The CDR3 loop reads CASSLAGLITYNEQFF. In DNA form, the CDR3 reads TGTGCCAGCAGCTTAGCCGGACTTATAACTTACAATGAGCAGTTCTTC.

The J gene is TRBJ2-3, the V gene TRBV5-1; 8 positions match TRBD2. The CDR3 extends over 15 amino acids. J was trimmed by 6 bases and V by 4 bases; bases with no gene match: 10. CDR1 is SGHRS and CDR2 is YFSETQ in the germline V gene. The CDR3 DNA reads TGCGCCAGCAGCCCGCTGAGCGGGGGAGCCGATACGCAGTATTTT. As protein: CASSPLSGGADTQYF. The complete variable domain, with remaining parts taken from reference TRBV5-1 and TRBJ2-3, reads KAGVTQTPRYLIKTRGQQVTLSCSPISGHRSVSWYQQTPGQGLQFLFEYFSETQRNKGNFPGRFSGRQFSNSRSEMNVSTLELGDSALYLCASSPLSGGADTQYFGPGTRLTVL.

This clone was found once. The gene calls are TRBV10-3 and TRBJ1-1, with D maybe TRBD1 (6 bases). CDR1 and CDR2 (germline): ENHRY, SYGVKD. This CDR3 spans 16 amino acids. The ends were cut back, 1 base at V and 0 bases at J, with 12 bases in the middle. CDR3 in DNA: TGTGCCATCAGTGAGTACAGGGCTGGGGTGAACACTGAAGCTTTCTTT. It is translated as CAISEYRAGVNTEAFF.

The V and J genes are TRBV7-3 and TRBJ2-1; 12 nucleotides agree with TRBD2. Germline V gene sequence: CDR1 SGHTA, CDR2 FQGTGA. The CDR3 contains 16 residues. With 5 bases clipped from V and 5 bases from J, the junction kept 7 bases outside the gene matches. This CDR3 is CASSLFLAGGDNEQFF. The DNA for the CDR3 is TGTGCCAGCAGCCTGTTCCTAGCGGGAGGGGACAATGAGCAGTTCTTC. The whole variable domain, remainder taken from reference TRBV7-3 and TRBJ2-1, is GAGVSQTPSNKVTEKGKYVELRCDPISGHTALYWYRQSLGQGPEFLIYFQGTGAADDSGLPNDRFFAVRPEGSVSTLKIQRTERGDSAVYLCASSLFLAGGDNEQFFGPGTRLTVL.

The V and J genes are TRBV7-3 and TRBJ2-2, with 7 bases lining up with TRBD2. The CDR3 extends over 16 amino acids. Looked up from germline, CDR1 is SGHTA and CDR2 is FQGTGA. After removal of 5 bases from V and 3 bases from J, the junction contained 9 bases not matched to a gene. The CDR3 DNA reads TGTGCCAGCAGCCCCCGGGGAGGGACGGACACCGGGGAGCTGTTTTTT. Protein product: CASSPRGGTDTGELFF.

The rearrangement links TRBV4-3 to TRBJ1-3; the D gene is possibly TRBD1 (6 bases). This CDR3 contains 16 residues. The V end was cut by 1 base, the J end by 0 bases, with 10 bases between. Germline lookup yields CDR1 LGHNA and CDR2 YSLEER. The CDR3 reads CASSQGTASSGNTIYF. In nucleotides, the CDR3 is TGCGCCAGCAGCCAAGGGACAGCTTCCTCTGGAAACACCATATATTTT.

The chain links TRBV9 to TRBJ1-1; no reliable D call. The CDR3 is 15 residues long. Germline V gene data show CDR1 as SGDLS and CDR2 as YYNGEE. V was cut by 4 bases and J by 1 base, with 14 bases left in between. The CDR3 DNA reads as TGTGCCAGCAGCCCCTACCTTACGGGGAACACTGAAGCTTTCTTT. This gives the protein CASSPYLTGNTEAFF.

This chain uses TRBV19 with TRBJ2-7; D is unclear. Trimming removed 1 base at V and 2 bases at J, with 6 bases between. The germline V gene has CDR1 LNHDA and CDR2 SQIVND (reference sequence). This CDR3 is built from 13 residues. CDR3 nucleotide sequence: TGTGCCAGTAGTATAGGGCAGGCCTACGAGCAGTACTTC. Protein: CASSIGQAYEQYF. The entire variable domain, with the rest obtained from reference TRBV19 and TRBJ2-7, is as follows: DGGITQSPKYLFRKEGQNVTLSCEQNLNHDAMYWYRQDPGQGLRLIYYSQIVNDFQKGDIAEGYSVSREKKESFPLTVTSAQKNPTAFYLCASSIGQAYEQYFGPGTRLTVT.

A single count supports this clone. The chain couples TRBV5-1 to TRBJ2-2; perhaps TRBD2 as D (5 bases). The CDR3 is made up of 14 amino acids. CDR1 SGHRS and CDR2 YFSETQ come from the germline V gene. Trimming cost V 6 bases and J 4 bases, with 13 bases left between them. CDR3 sequence reads: CASTPGVGTGELFF. The CDR3 nucleotides are TGCGCCAGCACCCCCGGGGTTGGCACCGGGGAGCTGTTTTTT.

The chain couples TRBV14 to TRBJ2-7, with 8 bases matching TRBD2. V lost 1 base, J lost 5 bases, and 10 bases stayed unmatched. Germline CDR1 SGHDN, CDR2 FVKESK. CDR3 length: 16 residues. DNA for the CDR3: TGTGCCAGCAGCCAAGGTCTATCCGCGGGAGGTAACGAGCAGTACGTC. The encoded protein is CASSQGLSAGGNEQYV.

V usage is TRBV9 and J usage is TRBJ1-2; D gene uncertain. Germline V gene data show CDR1 as SGDLS and CDR2 as YYNGEE. The CDR3 is 15 residues long. V lost 3 bases and J 6 bases, leaving 18 bases between the germline ends. In DNA, the CDR3 is TGTGCCAGCAGCGCCTCCGGGTCTCAGACGAATGGCTACACCTTC. Its translation is CASSASGSQTNGYTF. The full variable domain, completed using reference TRBV9 and TRBJ1-2, is DSGVTQTPKHLITATGQRVTLRCSPRSGDLSVYWYQQSLDQGLQFLIQYYNGEERAKGNILERFSAQQFPDLHSELNLSSLELGDSALYFCASSASGSQTNGYTFGSGTRLTVV.

This clone was observed at least ten times. The rearrangement uses TRBV10-3 and TRBJ1-6; tentative D call: TRBD1 (6 bases). The CDR3 contains 14 residues. V was trimmed by 7 bases and J by 8 bases, leaving 15 bases between them. The V gene's germline CDR1 is ENHRY and CDR2 SYGVKD. DNA of the CDR3: TGTGCCATCAAACAGGGTGGGGCGGATTCACCCCTCCACTTT. This encodes CAIKQGGADSPLHF.

Remarks on this clone: Other DNA sequences in the sample encode the same CDR3. The V gene is TRBV28, the J gene TRBJ2-3, with D tentatively TRBD2 (5 bases). Looked up from germline, CDR1 is MDHEN and CDR2 is SYDVKM. CDR3 length: 14 residues. Trimming took off 5 bases at V and 2 bases at J, with 11 bases between the two ends. CDR3 in amino acids: CASSPFSDTDTQYF. Here the CDR3 DNA reads TGTGCCAGCAGTCCTTTTAGCGACACAGATACGCAGTATTTT.

In nucleotides, the CDR3 is TGTGCCAGCAGTTTGTTGGCAGGGCGGTCCTACAATGAGCAGTTCTTC. Translation: CASSLLAGRSYNEQFF. This rearrangement joins TRBV28 to TRBJ2-1; a weak D match, TRBD1 (5 bases). The CDR3 consists of 16 residues. Trimming shortened V by 3 bases and J by 1 base, and 13 bases separated the two germline ends. CDR1 is MDHEN and CDR2 is SYDVKM in the germline V gene.

V gene TRBV28 combines with J gene TRBJ2-1, with D perhaps matching TRBD1 or TRBD2 (5 bases each). CDR1 is MDHEN, CDR2 SYDVKM, per germline. The length of the CDR3 is 19 residues. Trimming took 5 bases from V and 3 from J, leaving 26 bases between them. The chain's CDR3 is CASSTGAVRSMPIYNEQFF. CDR3 DNA sequence: TGTGCCAGCAGTACCGGGGCTGTAAGGTCTATGCCCATCTACAATGAGCAGTTCTTC. The whole variable domain, remainder taken from reference TRBV28 and TRBJ2-1, is DVKVTQSSRYLVKRTGEKVFLECVQDMDHENMFWYRQDPGLGLRLIYFSYDVKMKEKGDIPEGYSVSREKKERFSLILESASTNQTSMYLCASSTGAVRSMPIYNEQFFGPGTRLTVL.

Only one count was recorded for this clone. This sequence joins TRBV9 and TRBJ2-1; 7 nucleotides align to TRBD2. The CDR3 is made up of 17 amino acids. Per germline, CDR1 SGDLS and CDR2 YYNGEE. V lost 3 bases, J lost 9 bases, and 18 bases stayed unmatched. The CDR3 DNA reads as TGTGCCAGCAGCGCCTTACGGGGGGAGATCCGGTGGGGTGAGCAGTTCTTC. Its translation: CASSALRGEIRWGEQFF.

The V call is TRBV7-8, the J call TRBJ2-1; D may match TRBD1 or TRBD2 (5 bases each). V was clipped by 4 bases and J by 9 bases, with 13 bases between them. This CDR3 comprises 13 residues. From germline, CDR1 is SGHVS and CDR2 FQNEAQ. CDR3 protein: CASSSLGGVEQFF. The CDR3 DNA reads as TGTGCCAGCAGCTCCCTTGGGGGAGTTGAGCAGTTCTTC.

The V call is TRBV7-9, the J call TRBJ1-1; tentatively, D is TRBD1 (5 bases). Trimming took off 2 bases at V and 0 bases at J, with 10 bases between the two ends. Per the germline V gene, CDR1 is SEHNR and CDR2 is FQNEAQ (reference sequence). This CDR3 has 15 residues. The CDR3 loop is CASSLPLGVNTEAFF. The CDR3 DNA reads TGTGCCAGCAGCTTACCCCTGGGGGTGAACACTGAAGCTTTCTTT.

The chain recombines TRBV19 with TRBJ2-7; TRBD1 aligns across 11 bases. The CDR3 totals 15 residues. Losses at the gene ends were 7 bases for V and 4 bases for J; bases not matched to a gene: 9. In germline, CDR1 is LNHDA, CDR2 SQIVND (reference sequence). The CDR3 here is CASTPGQGAFYEQYF. The CDR3 DNA follows: TGTGCCAGTACCCCAGGACAGGGGGCATTTTACGAGCAGTACTTC.